Sequencing of this TCR beta chain was carried out in a study of CD8+CD57+ T cells in acquired aplastic anemia. Study as a whole: An average of roughly 2.9 ug of DNA was obtained from sorted CD4+ and CD8+ cells.

Profiling that covered TCR beta VDJ and CDR3 relied on genomic DNA as its template. MiXCR was run by TCRdb on the reads, yielding one entry per CDR3 protein. The data hold fewer than 250,000 distinct CDR3 sequences, with about 53% observed a single time. This clonotype was counted at least ten times. Trimming stripped 11 bases from V and 1 base from J, with 14 bases between. From germline, CDR1 is SNHLY and CDR2 FYNNEI. The CDR3 has 13 amino acids. The sequence was obtained from a human donor in good health, serving as a control. This rearrangement joins TRBV2 to TRBJ1-1; D is ambiguous. The sequenced sample was sorted CD4+, CD8+, or CD8+CD57+ T cells (not recorded which) from PBMCs. CDR3 DNA: TGTGCCTCTACCTGGGGTCAGAACACTGAAGCTTTCTTT. This encodes CASTWGQNTEAFF.